This is a list of T cell receptor beta chains from one sample in a study of T cells after somatic rescue of genetic block. Clones were sequenced by immunoSEQ multiplex PCR, and TCRdb holds only the in-frame ones, with some missing. The table records about 15,000 clones, 65% to 75% of them present only once. The sequencing sample was made of peripheral blood mononuclear cells (PBMCs). These receptors were taken from a boy younger than 18. Both conserved end residues are part of each CDR3. Each record gives: clone size, V gene, CDR3 protein. Some rows mark clone size as missing; the rest say once, few, many or name a class of expanded clone.

abundance: medium-sized; v_gene: TRBV7-3; CDR3aa: CASSFNPAPQETQYF
abundance: NA; v_gene: TRBV6-6; CDR3aa: CASSHRGVQETQYF
abundance: NA; v_gene: TRBV28; CDR3aa: CASSRTHREEAFF
abundance: once; v_gene: TRBV30; CDR3aa: CAWSAQLTGTGYTF
abundance: few; v_gene: TRBV11-2; CDR3aa: CASSPTVLDTGELFF
abundance: NA; v_gene: TRBV6-6; CDR3aa: CASSFTGNYGYTF
abundance: once; v_gene: TRBV6-5; CDR3aa: CASSYSTGQGGETQYF
abundance: few; v_gene: TRBV5-1; CDR3aa: CASSLGRVDGYTF
abundance: NA; v_gene: TRBV28; CDR3aa: CASSNGQLNTEAFF
abundance: once; v_gene: TRBV9; CDR3aa: CASSVVAGEYYGYTF
abundance: NA; v_gene: TRBV10-3; CDR3aa: CAISEAGGASSTQYF
abundance: NA; v_gene: TRBV7-8; CDR3aa: CASSLGQLEGYTF
abundance: NA; v_gene: TRBV28; CDR3aa: CASSLSDRETDTQYF